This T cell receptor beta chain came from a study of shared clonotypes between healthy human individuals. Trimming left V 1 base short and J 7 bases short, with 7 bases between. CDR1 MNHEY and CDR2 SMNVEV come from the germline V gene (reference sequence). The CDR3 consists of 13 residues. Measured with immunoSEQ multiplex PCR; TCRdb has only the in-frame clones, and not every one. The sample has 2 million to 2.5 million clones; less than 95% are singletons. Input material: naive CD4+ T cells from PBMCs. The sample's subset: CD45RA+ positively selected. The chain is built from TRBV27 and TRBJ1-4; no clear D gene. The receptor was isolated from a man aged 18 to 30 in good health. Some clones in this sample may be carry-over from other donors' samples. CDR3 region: CASSLYFGEKLFF. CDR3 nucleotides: TGTGCCAGCAGTTTATATTTTGGTGAAAAACTGTTTTTT.